This T cell receptor beta chain is from a study of T cell repertoires in cytomegalovirus infection. About the research overall: Epitope selection comprised recently identified HLA-C-restricted CMV epitopes and well-studied HLA-B-restricted CMV epitopes. In public TCR beta signatures, there were indications of both CMV infection and matching HLA type.

TCRdb used MiXCR to reprocess the reads, holding one entry per CDR3 protein. The sample includes 680,000 or so distinct CDR3 sequences, around 31% seen only once; the top ten take 18%. This clonotype came up a few times. The target antigen is unknown. The CDR3 covers 13 residues. The ends were cut back, 6 bases at V and 4 bases at J, with 11 bases in the middle. Germline loops: CDR1 ENHRY, CDR2 SYGVKD. The sequence was obtained from a human donor in good health (CMV status not recorded). Some clones in this sample may be carry-over from other donors' samples. Material: cultured PBMCs, obtained from culture after CMV antigen stimulation. The chain has TRBV10-3 and TRBJ2-3, with a weak D call TRBD2 (5 bases). The CDR3 sequence is CAIRLGDADTQYF. The CDR3 DNA is TGTGCCATCAGGCTGGGAGACGCAGATACGCAGTATTTT.